These 19 T cell receptor beta chains share one sample of origin, sequenced in a study of T cell repertoires in aging, cancer and after chemotherapy. A mixed TRB-A/B primer pool amplified rearranged TRB by multiplex touch-down PCR. TCRdb re-called the multiplex PCR reads through MiXCR, storing one row per CDR3 protein. The sample gives around 1,300 distinct CDR3 sequences, just under 65% of which show up once; 95% is in the top ten. Amplification of TCR beta used genomic DNA extracted from peripheral blood. The sample was blood. The receptor set was obtained from a human donor with a blood cancer.

J is TRBJ2-6 and V is TRBV6-2 or TRBV6-3; 11 nucleotides line up with TRBD1. The CDR3 runs to 16 residues. Trimming removed 8 bases from V and 1 base from J; junction bases left unmatched: 4. Germline values: CDR1 MNHEY, CDR2 SVGEGT. CDR3 protein: CASGRDRGSGANVLTF. The DNA for the CDR3 is TGTGCCAGCGGCCGGGACAGGGGGTCTGGGGCCAACGTCCTGACTTTC.

The V call is TRBV6-5, the J call TRBJ2-7; 10 bases are shared with TRBD1. The ends lost 6 bases at V and 5 bases at J; junction bases unmatched: 7. Germline CDR1 reads MNHEY; CDR2 reads SVGAGI. The CDR3 sequence is 14 residues long. The CDR3 DNA is TGTGCCAGCAGGGCGGACAGGGGGAAGCACGAGCAGTACTTC. This codes for CASRADRGKHEQYF.

In its sample, this clonotype ranks as medium-sized. V and J are TRBV29-1 and TRBJ2-1; tentative D call: TRBD2 (6 bases). Germline V CDR1 and CDR2: SQVTM, ANQGSEA. The ends were cut back, 4 bases at V and 9 bases at J, with 10 bases in the middle. The CDR3 is made up of 11 amino acids. CDR3 DNA: TGCAGCGTTGTTGGAGGGTTTGAGCAGTTCTTC. It codes for CSVVGGFEQFF.

This clonotype was recorded only once. Written as DNA, the CDR3 is TGTGCCAGCAGCGGCGGGGGGTCTGGTGGGGCCAACGTCCTGACTTTC. It translates to CASSGGGSGGANVLTF. The chain recombines TRBV5-5 with TRBJ2-6; 8 bases line up with TRBD2. V lost 4 bases and J lost 3; bases outside the gene matches: 6. The CDR3 runs 16 residues. Germline V gene data show CDR1 as SGHKS and CDR2 as YYEKEE (reference sequence).

In its sample, this clonotype was seen a few times. The limits of the CDR3 on the DNA are not certain, so only TCRdb's listed CDR3 is given. The chain is built from TRBV29-1 and TRBJ2-1; TRBD1, the table's D call, lacks a check against the DNA. Inclusive of both ends, the CDR3 amounts to 14 amino acids. Germline CDR1 SQVTM, CDR2 ANQGSEA. CDR3 residues: CSVRARARSNEQFF.

CDR3 in amino acids: CASSRDRGRTETQYF. In nucleotides, the CDR3 is TGTGCCAGCTCACGTGACAGGGGGAGGACGGAGACCCAGTACTTC. The V and J genes are TRBV18 and TRBJ2-5, with 9 positions matching TRBD1. After removal of 4 bases from V and 5 bases from J, the junction contained 8 bases not matched to a gene. The V gene's germline CDR1 is KGHSH and CDR2 LQKENI. The CDR3 is 15 amino acids.

V gene TRBV19 combines with J gene TRBJ1-2; 11 positions agree with TRBD1. This CDR3 spans 15 amino acids. Germline CDR1 LNHDA, CDR2 SQIVND (reference sequence). Trimming at V came to 7 bases and at J to 4 bases, leaving 8 bases not matched to a gene. In DNA form, the CDR3 reads TGTGCCAGTACCCTAACCGGGACAGGGGGCTATGGCTACACCTTC. It yields the protein CASTLTGTGGYGYTF.

The V and J genes are TRBV27 and TRBJ1-4; 8 bases are shared with TRBD1. Germline V gene sequence: CDR1 MNHEY, CDR2 SMNVEV (reference sequence). Losses at the gene ends were 4 bases for V and 7 bases for J; bases not matched to a gene: 17. There are 18 residues in the CDR3. The CDR3 nucleotides are TGTGCCAGCAGTTCGTTGGTACAGGGGGTGTTCCGAGGTGAAAAACTGTTTTTT. Translation gives CASSSLVQGVFRGEKLFF.

V is TRBV7-9 and J is TRBJ2-1, with 8 bases fitting TRBD2. V lost 3 bases and J lost 1; bases outside the gene matches: 5. CDR1 is SEHNR and CDR2 is FQNEAQ in the germline V gene (reference sequence). The CDR3 contains 16 residues. The CDR3 DNA sequence: TGTGCCAGCAGCTTTACGCGCGGGGGGTCCTACAATGAGCAGTTCTTC. Its protein product is CASSFTRGGSYNEQFF.

CDR3 sequence reads: CASSPPGLGTNTGELFF. CDR3 DNA: TGTGCCAGCTCACCACCGGGTTTGGGAACGAACACCGGGGAGCTGTTTTTT. The chain links TRBV18 to TRBJ2-2; D is unresolved. The CDR3 is 17 residues long. Germline V CDR1 and CDR2: KGHSH, LQKENI. Trimming took off 0 bases at V and 0 bases at J, with 11 bases between the two ends.

The V and J genes are TRBV29-1 and TRBJ1-1; 7 bases agree with TRBD1. V shed 5 bases and J 1 base; nucleotides not matched to a gene: 10. Germline assignment: CDR1 SQVTM and CDR2 ANQGSEA. This CDR3 spans 15 amino acids. This CDR3 is CSVLTGDVANTEAFF. The CDR3 DNA reads as TGCAGCGTTTTAACAGGGGATGTAGCGAACACTGAAGCTTTCTTT.

V gene TRBV7-9 combines with J gene TRBJ2-5; D gene ambiguous. CDR3 length: 13 amino acids. V was shortened by 2 bases and J by 3 bases, with 7 bases between the two germline ends. The germline V gene has CDR1 SEHNR and CDR2 FQNEAQ (reference sequence). CDR3 amino acids: CASSLRAEETQYF. In DNA form, the CDR3 reads TGTGCCAGCAGCTTACGTGCAGAAGAGACCCAGTACTTC.

The V call is TRBV6-5, the J call TRBJ2-4; D might be TRBD1 (5 bases). The length of the CDR3 is 15 residues. The germline V and J ends were trimmed by 0 bases and 1 base, with 7 bases remaining between them. Per germline, CDR1 MNHEY and CDR2 SVGAGI. CDR3 coding DNA: TGTGCCAGCAGTTACTCGCAGGGCGCCAAAAACATTCAGTACTTC. Encoded protein: CASSYSQGAKNIQYF.

This chain connects TRBV18 to TRBJ1-1, with D unclear. The CDR3 covers 11 residues. Trimming pared 4 bases from V and 8 bases from J, leaving 8 bases between. Germline assignment: CDR1 KGHSH and CDR2 LQKENI. The DNA for the CDR3 is TGTGCCAGCTCACGGGAGCTAGAAGCTTTCTTT. Its translation: CASSRELEAFF.

This clonotype was seen a handful of times. The J gene is TRBJ2-5, the V gene TRBV6-6; TRBD1 agrees at 9 bases. Germline V lookup: CDR1 MNHNY, CDR2 SVGAGI (reference sequence). CDR3 length: 15 residues. The V segment lost 2 bases and the J segment 5 bases; nucleotides outside the gene matches: 6. CDR3 loop: CASSYPDRGLETQYF. The CDR3 DNA reads TGTGCCAGCAGTTACCCGGACAGGGGCTTGGAGACCCAGTACTTC.

This chain joins TRBV13 and TRBJ2-5; possible D gene TRBD2, 6 bases. The CDR3 has 15 residues. The germline gives CDR1 PRHDT, CDR2 FYEKMQ (reference sequence). V lost 5 bases to trimming and J lost 4 bases, with 17 bases between them. This chain's CDR3 is CASSLPALEGETQYF. CDR3 DNA sequence: TGTGCCAGCAGCCTCCCGGCCCTGGAGGGAGAGACCCAGTACTTC.

The gene calls are TRBV6-1 and TRBJ2-7, with TRBD2 as a possible D gene (5 bases). The V gene lost 4 bases and the J gene lost 7 bases, with 8 bases spanning the gap. The CDR3 runs to 11 residues. Germline lookup yields CDR1 MNHNS and CDR2 SASEGT. This chain's CDR3 is CASSGGLEQYF. The CDR3 DNA sequence: TGTGCCAGCAGTGGAGGGTTGGAGCAGTACTTC.

This rearrangement joins TRBV12-3 or TRBV12-4 to TRBJ2-1, with 9 bases that match TRBD2. Unmatched junction bases numbered 12, after V lost 10 bases and J lost 2 bases. The CDR3 extends over 16 amino acids. In nucleotides, the CDR3 is TGTGCCACCACATGGGGCGGGGGGGCCGCCTACAATGAGCAGTTCTTC. It is translated as CATTWGGGAAYNEQFF.

The gene calls are TRBV6-6 and TRBJ2-3; D may be TRBD1 (5 bases). The ends were cut back, 6 bases at V and 2 bases at J, with 21 bases in the middle. Germline V gene sequence: CDR1 MNHNY, CDR2 SVGAGI (reference sequence). CDR3 length: 17 residues. CDR3 residues: CASRPPSQSGATDTQYF. The CDR3 DNA follows: TGTGCCAGCAGACCCCCATCGCAATCTGGGGCCACAGATACGCAGTATTTT.